This TCR beta chain was captured in a study of T cell responses to AZD1222 COVID-19 vaccine. Whole-study context: The analysis combined second doses at about 4 or about 12 weeks.

Repertoires were generated with immunoSEQ multiplex PCR, while TCRdb's copy carries only in-frame clones and drops some. The table shows about 180,000 clones, with about 90% occurring only once. Findings and limits, study-wide: The span of vaccine-associated CD4 TCRs extended across spike, with dominance at 160-218 and 743-854. Most donors were white British, females outnumbered males, and clonal diversity was possibly underestimated.

Concerning this clone itself: Its matching antigen is unknown.

The CDR3 covers 16 residues. With V trimmed by 5 bases and J by 5 bases, 13 bases remained unmatched. Germline CDR1 SGHVS, CDR2 FNYEAQ. The chain has TRBV7-6 and TRBJ1-1; 8 bases align to TRBD1. The sequence derives from an adult in good health. The sample was peripheral blood, taken on day 0 of AZD1222 vaccination. The CDR3 spells CASSRRTGPSGTEAFF. In DNA form, the CDR3 reads TGTGCCAGCAGCAGGAGGACAGGGCCCTCGGGGACTGAAGCTTTCTTT.